The rows below give T cell receptor beta chains drawn from one sample of a study of blood T cell repertoires in COVID-19. Libraries were prepared by immunoSEQ multiplex PCR; TCRdb keeps only in-frame clonotypes and omits some of them. The data hold around 230,000 clones, with roughly 77% observed a single time. Sequenced input: PBMCs or T cells enriched from blood (not recorded which). These receptors all stem from a man aged 40-55 years who had recovered from COVID-19. Each CDR3 is given with its conserved first and last residue. A D gene is named only where the DNA matches it firmly. Expanded clones get a size class; other rows say once, few or many, or leave the size out.

clone size,J gene,D gene,V gene,CDR3 protein,CDR3 DNA
NA,TRBJ1-2,TRBD1,TRBV6-5,CASSFARGVYGYTF,TGTGCCAGCAGTTTCGCCAGGGGGGTATATGGCTACACCTTC
NA,TRBJ2-1,TRBD2,TRBV18,CASSSTTSGNEQFF,TGTGCCAGCTCATCTACGACTAGCGGGAATGAGCAGTTCTTC
NA,TRBJ2-5,TRBD1,TRBV3-1/TRBV3-2,CASSQGPGGEKTQYF,TGTGCCAGCAGCCAAGGCCCAGGGGGCGAAAAGACCCAGTACTTC
NA,TRBJ2-2,TRBD1,TRBV18,CASSPRGTDAGELFF,TGTGCCAGCTCACCAAGAGGGACAGATGCCGGGGAGCTGTTTTTT
NA,TRBJ1-1,NA,TRBV27,CASSLGLRGPANTEAFF,TGTGCCAGCAGTTTGGGGCTCAGGGGTCCGGCGAACACTGAAGCTTTCTTT
NA,TRBJ2-2,NA,TRBV30,CAWILPGDRLNTGELFF,TGTGCCTGGATCCTACCGGGGGACAGACTGAACACCGGGGAGCTGTTTTTT
NA,TRBJ1-1,TRBD1,TRBV5-4,CASSPPGGTEAFF,TGTGCCAGCAGCCCCCCAGGGGGCACTGAAGCTTTCTTT
once,TRBJ1-2,NA,TRBV7-9,CASSERNYGYTF,TGTGCCAGCAGCGAGAGGAACTATGGCTACACCTTC
NA,TRBJ1-2,NA,TRBV6-1,CASSERLIPGGRGYTF,TGTGCCAGCAGTGAACGATTAATTCCGGGGGGCCGGGGCTACACCTTC
NA,TRBJ1-1,NA,TRBV19,CASSYYTEAFF,TGTGCCAGTAGTTATTATACTGAAGCTTTCTTT
NA,TRBJ1-1,NA,TRBV19,CASSIWRVTNTEAFF,TGTGCCAGTAGTATTTGGAGGGTTACGAACACTGAAGCTTTCTTT
once,TRBJ1-4,NA,TRBV6-5,CASSSWGGINEKLFF,TGTGCCAGCAGTTCATGGGGGGGGATTAATGAAAAACTGTTTTTT
NA,TRBJ1-6,TRBD1,TRBV5-6,CASRMGQGLSNSPLHF,TGTGCCAGCAGGATGGGACAGGGTCTTTCTAATTCACCCCTCCACTTT
NA,TRBJ2-1,NA,TRBV4-1,CASSRGRLGYNEQFF,TGCGCCAGCAGCCGCGGACGACTAGGATACAATGAGCAGTTCTTC
once,TRBJ2-1,NA,TRBV24-1,CATRPSITIANEQFF,TGTGCCACCAGACCATCCATTACTATAGCCAATGAGCAGTTCTTC
few,TRBJ1-1,TRBD1,TRBV3-1/TRBV3-2,CASSPEKTGRTEAFF,TGTGCCAGCAGCCCAGAAAAGACAGGGCGGACTGAAGCTTTCTTT
NA,TRBJ2-3,NA,TRBV27,CASSLKDIWYF,TGTGCCAGCAGTTTGAAGGACATCTGGTATTTT
NA,TRBJ1-4,NA,TRBV24-1,CATSEGQAGNEKLFF,TGTGCCACCAGTGAGGGTCAGGCAGGGAATGAAAAACTGTTTTTT
NA,TRBJ2-1,TRBD2,TRBV12-5,CASGLPQGLAFNEQFF,TGTGCTAGTGGTTTGCCACAGGGACTAGCGTTCAATGAGCAGTTCTTC
NA,TRBJ1-4,TRBD1,TRBV5-1,CASSRGTATNEKLFF,TGCGCCAGCAGCCGCGGGACAGCAACTAATGAAAAACTGTTTTTT
NA,TRBJ2-2,NA,TRBV2,CASSKMYTGELFF,TGTGCCAGCAGCAAAATGTACACCGGGGAGCTGTTTTTT
NA,TRBJ2-1,NA,TRBV29-1,CSVEDRRQSYNEQFF,TGCAGCGTTGAAGATCGGCGACAGTCCTACAATGAGCAGTTCTTC
NA,TRBJ1-5,TRBD1,TRBV28,CASSPRDRGTNQPQHF,TGTGCCAGCAGTCCCCGGGACAGGGGAACTAATCAGCCCCAGCATTTT
many,TRBJ2-3,NA,TRBV5-1,CASSLSDTQYF,TGCGCCAGCAGCTTATCGGATACGCAGTATTTT
NA,TRBJ1-2,NA,TRBV11-3,CASGRRGGKDGYTF,TGTGCCAGCGGCAGACGGGGGGGGAAGGATGGCTACACCTTC
NA,TRBJ1-1,TRBD1,TRBV4-1,CASSPGQGDREAFF,TGCGCCAGCAGCCCAGGACAGGGGGACAGAGAAGCTTTCTTT
NA,TRBJ1-1,NA,TRBV6-6,CASSFTPSQTEAFF,TGTGCCAGCAGTTTTACCCCTAGTCAAACTGAAGCTTTCTTT
NA,TRBJ2-7,TRBD1,TRBV6-5,CASTWTGDALYEQYF,TGTGCCAGCACCTGGACAGGGGATGCTCTCTACGAGCAGTACTTC
NA,TRBJ1-2,TRBD1,TRBV6-5,CASSYSGQGVSGYTF,TGTGCCAGCAGTTATTCGGGACAGGGGGTTAGTGGCTACACCTTC
NA,TRBJ2-3,TRBD1,TRBV5-4,CASSLKTGQGSNTQYF,TGTGCCAGCAGCCTAAAGACGGGACAGGGTAGTAATACGCAGTATTTT
NA,TRBJ2-2,TRBD1,TRBV5-1,CASSWEGTGTHTGELFF,TGCGCCAGCAGTTGGGAAGGGACAGGGACCCACACCGGGGAGCTGTTTTTT
NA,TRBJ2-1,TRBD2,TRBV5-5,CASSLASGTSRFEQFF,TGTGCCAGCAGCTTGGCTTCCGGGACTAGCCGTTTTGAGCAGTTCTTC
few,TRBJ2-5,NA,TRBV29-1,CSVEDPFRAGPKETQYF,TGCAGCGTTGAAGATCCGTTTAGGGCGGGACCCAAAGAGACCCAGTACTTC
few,TRBJ1-2,TRBD1,TRBV5-1,CASSYTTGGNYGYTF,TGCGCCAGCAGCTACACGACAGGGGGAAACTATGGCTACACCTTC
NA,TRBJ2-7,TRBD2,TRBV6-5,CASSWGLAGRDEQYF,TGTGCCAGCAGTTGGGGATTAGCGGGAAGGGACGAGCAGTACTTC
NA,TRBJ1-3,NA,TRBV6-5,CASSYDSNSGNTIYF,TGTGCCAGCAGTTACGACAGCAACTCTGGAAACACCATATATTTT
NA,TRBJ1-2,NA,TRBV18,CASSPKGELYGYTF,TGTGCCAGCTCACCAAAAGGGGAACTATATGGCTACACCTTC
few,TRBJ2-3,NA,TRBV10-2,CASSLRTDTQYF,TGCGCCAGCAGCCTTCGCACAGATACGCAGTATTTT
once,TRBJ2-1,TRBD2,TRBV2,CASSGETSGISSYNEQFF,TGTGCCAGCAGTGGAGAGACTAGCGGGATTAGCTCCTACAATGAGCAGTTCTTC
NA,TRBJ1-5,TRBD1,TRBV2,CASKGDRGGGQPQHF,TGTGCCAGCAAGGGGGACAGGGGAGGTGGTCAGCCCCAGCATTTT
NA,TRBJ1-2,NA,TRBV21-1,CASSKIPRQSTPGGYTF,TGTGCCAGCAGCAAAATCCCTCGCCAGTCGACCCCGGGGGGCTACACCTTC
NA,TRBJ2-5,TRBD1,TRBV19,CASSIGQAGETQYF,TGTGCCAGTAGTATCGGACAGGCCGGAGAGACCCAGTACTTC
NA,TRBJ1-2,TRBD1,TRBV30,CAWSVLRQGYGYTF,TGTGCCTGGAGTGTACTTAGACAGGGCTATGGCTACACCTTC
NA,TRBJ1-1,TRBD1,TRBV5-1,CASSWDRETEAFF,TGCGCCAGCAGCTGGGACAGGGAGACTGAAGCTTTCTTT
NA,TRBJ2-2,NA,TRBV14,CASSQDRRTQNTGELFF,TGTGCCAGCAGCCAAGATCGAAGGACACAGAACACCGGGGAGCTGTTTTTT
NA,TRBJ1-2,TRBD1,TRBV6-5,CASRTGTDYGYTF,TGTGCCAGCAGAACCGGGACAGACTATGGCTACACCTTC
NA,TRBJ1-6,NA,TRBV6-5,CASMPRGKSPLHF,TGTGCCAGCATGCCCCGGGGAAAATCACCCCTCCACTTT
NA,TRBJ1-1,TRBD1,TRBV10-3,CAISRTGKTEAFF,TGTGCCATCAGTCGGACAGGGAAAACTGAAGCTTTCTTT
NA,TRBJ2-7,TRBD2,TRBV5-1,CASSSRLAGDVSSYEQYF,TGCGCCAGCAGCTCGCGACTAGCGGGGGACGTAAGCTCCTACGAGCAGTACTTC
once,TRBJ2-1,TRBD2,TRBV11-3,CASQRGGDNEQFF,TGTGCCAGCCAGCGGGGGGGAGACAATGAGCAGTTCTTC
once,TRBJ2-7,TRBD2,TRBV2,CASSFSGTSGSRHEQYF,TGTGCCAGCAGTTTTTCCGGGACTAGCGGGAGCCGCCACGAGCAGTACTTC
NA,TRBJ2-1,TRBD2,TRBV24-1,CATSEPNTGTSNEQFF,TGTGCCACCAGTGAGCCCAACACCGGGACTAGCAATGAGCAGTTCTTC
NA,TRBJ2-3,TRBD2,TRBV30,CAISGSSTDTQYF,TGTGCCATTAGCGGGTCTAGCACAGATACGCAGTATTTT
once,TRBJ1-5,NA,TRBV6-5,CASRGFRDINQPQHF,TGTGCCAGCAGGGGATTTAGGGACATTAATCAGCCCCAGCATTTT
NA,TRBJ2-3,TRBD2,TRBV27,CASSRLAGTRDTQYF,TGTGCCAGCAGCCGACTAGCGGGTACTAGGGATACGCAGTATTTT
NA,TRBJ2-3,NA,TRBV11-2,CASSLGLAAQYF,TGTGCCAGCAGCTTAGGCCTAGCAGCGCAGTATTTT
NA,TRBJ1-6,TRBD1,TRBV6-5,CASSLRTGGGSPLHF,TGTGCCAGCAGCCTCAGGACAGGGGGAGGGTCACCCCTCCACTTT
NA,TRBJ2-7,TRBD2,TRBV24-1,CATRSSGPPYEQYF,TGTGCCACCCGATCTAGCGGGCCACCCTACGAGCAGTACTTC
NA,TRBJ1-1,TRBD1,TRBV6-6,CASSPRDSHNTEAFF,TGTGCCAGCAGCCCCCGGGACAGCCATAACACTGAAGCTTTCTTT